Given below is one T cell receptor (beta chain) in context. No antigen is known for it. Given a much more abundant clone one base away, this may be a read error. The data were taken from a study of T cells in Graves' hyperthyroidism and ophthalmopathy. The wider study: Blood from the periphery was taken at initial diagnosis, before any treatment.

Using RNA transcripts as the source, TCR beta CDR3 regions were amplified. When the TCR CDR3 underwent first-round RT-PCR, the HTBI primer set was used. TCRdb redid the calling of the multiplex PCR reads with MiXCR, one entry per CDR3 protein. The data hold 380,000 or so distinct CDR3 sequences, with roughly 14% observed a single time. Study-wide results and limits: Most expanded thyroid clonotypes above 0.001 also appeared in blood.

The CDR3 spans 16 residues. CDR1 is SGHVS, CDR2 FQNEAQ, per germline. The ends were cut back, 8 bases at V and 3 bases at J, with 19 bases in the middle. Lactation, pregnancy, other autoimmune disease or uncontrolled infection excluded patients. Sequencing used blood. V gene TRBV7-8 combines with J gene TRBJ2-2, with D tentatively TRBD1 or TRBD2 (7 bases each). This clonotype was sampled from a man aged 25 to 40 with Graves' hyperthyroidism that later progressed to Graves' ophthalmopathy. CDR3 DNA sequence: TGTGCCAGCGGCCCAGGGGGAGGGGCCTACACCGGGGAGCTGTTTTTT. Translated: CASGPGGGAYTGELFF.